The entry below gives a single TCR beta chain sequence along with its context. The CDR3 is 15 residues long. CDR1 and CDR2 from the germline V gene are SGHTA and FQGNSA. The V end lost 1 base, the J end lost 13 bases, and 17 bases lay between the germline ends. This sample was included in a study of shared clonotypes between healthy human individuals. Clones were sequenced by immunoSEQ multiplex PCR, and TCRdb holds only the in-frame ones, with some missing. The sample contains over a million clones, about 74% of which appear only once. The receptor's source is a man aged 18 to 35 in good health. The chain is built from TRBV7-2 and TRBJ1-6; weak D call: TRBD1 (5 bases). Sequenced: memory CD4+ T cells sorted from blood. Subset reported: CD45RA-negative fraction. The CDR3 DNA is TGTGCCAGCAGCTTAGTGGGGGAAATAAAATTTCCCCTCCACTTT. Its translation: CASSLVGEIKFPLHF.